Below, one T cell receptor (beta chain) is given with its context. This clone was detected only once. What this receptor recognizes is not known. No qualities accompany the bases; no much larger clone lies one base away. Its CDR3 holds 13 amino acids, cysteine through phenylalanine. Of the read, only the CDR3 DNA is kept; its 39 bases are in frame from base 1. Via the germline V gene, CDR1 is SGHRS and CDR2 YFSETQ. Relative to germline, V is 2 bases shorter and J is 0 bases shorter, with 5 bases between their ends. The record originates from a study of blood T cell repertoires in COVID-19 (dated by TCRdb to between 2020 and 2021). Study-wide context: Collaborator samples came from the United States, Italy and Spain and covered acute and convalescent phases of COVID-19. The material from the prospective study consisted of cDNA or gDNA derived from T cells, B-cell-depleted T cells, or PBMCs. Deeply sampled blood TCRbeta repertoires from subjects exposed to, actively infected with, or recovered from COVID-19 were included in the dataset. The repertoires were released in a freely available public database meant as a resource for research on the immune response to SARS-CoV-2. The samples were drawn from two sources: the first 160 participants of the ongoing ImmuneRACE study, and 950 to 1,500 subjects contributed by 6 global collaborators. A de-identified subject ID, COVID-19 status, age in years and sex were almost always included in the sample metadata. Where available, HLA class I and class II types were obtained from metadata supplied by the sample provider rather than from assay-based typing.

TCRbeta CDR3 regions were amplified from genomic DNA by means of the immunoSEQ Assay, a bias-controlled multiplex PCR. Per the source publication's procedure: The number of nucleated cells in each sample was estimated from the amplification of reference gene primers within the assay. To quantify the absolute abundance of each unique TCRbeta CDR3 rearrangement, sequence reads were collapsed and filtered. For each sample, productive Simpson clonality was calculated as the square root of Simpson's diversity index over productive rearrangements. Sourced from immuneACCESS, this table was stored by TCRdb with only in-frame sequences that have V and J called. A share of the clones is absent; for the studies checked, an unresolved V gene accounts for under half, and the remainder has no known explanation. V, J and clone size derive from that table, while D and trimming were established from the DNA sequence. Recorded for this sample are around 200,000 clones; around nine tenths of them occurred a single time. Around 3.5% of the sample rests with the top ten.

Each collaborating institution followed its own protocols to collect whole blood in K2EDTA tubes. Collaborator samples were shipped for TCRbeta analysis as frozen whole blood, isolated PBMCs, or DNA extracted from either sample type. What the study reported, not specific to this receptor: The quantity of clinical and demographic metadata differed by source and by participant and was supplied without curation.

The sequence derives from a man in his 70s with acute or convalescent COVID-19. The sequence links TRBV5-1 to TRBJ1-1; too little of a D gene remains to name it. Material for sequencing was peripheral blood. The CDR3 corresponds to CASSLEMNTEAFF. Here is the DNA: TGCGCCAGCAGCTTAGAGATGAACACTGAAGCTTTCTTT.